The 25 T cell receptor beta chains in this list originate from one sample, sequenced in a study of T cell responses to AZD1222 COVID-19 vaccine. TCRdb's copy holds only in-frame clones and misses some; the assay was immunoSEQ multiplex PCR. Of approximately 150,000 clones listed, approximately 90% are singletons. This sample comprised peripheral blood, obtained 28 days after the second AZD1222 dose. The origin of the receptors is an adult who received the AZD1222 COVID-19 vaccine.

The rearrangement uses TRBV7-9 and TRBJ1-2; possibly TRBD1 for D (6 bases). CDR3 length: 14 residues. Germline loops: CDR1 SEHNR, CDR2 FQNEAQ (reference sequence). V was pared by 4 bases and J by 7 bases, with 16 bases between. The CDR3 reads CASSSTLTGFGYTF. CDR3 DNA sequence: TGTGCCAGCAGCTCGACGCTAACAGGGTTTGGCTACACCTTC.

The rearrangement uses TRBV18 and TRBJ1-2; TRBD1 is a possible D gene (6 bases). Germline loops: CDR1 KGHSH, CDR2 LQKENI. The CDR3 covers 17 residues. V was trimmed by 3 bases and J by 2 bases, leaving 19 bases between them. The CDR3 DNA follows: TGTGCCAGCTCACCGCCAAATATGGGGGGCGCAAACTATGGCTACACCTTC. This translates into CASSPPNMGGANYGYTF.

The chain employs TRBV27 and TRBJ2-2; weak D call: TRBD2 (6 bases). The CDR3 sequence is 13 residues long. Germline V gene sequence: CDR1 MNHEY, CDR2 SMNVEV (reference sequence). The V gene lost 5 bases and the J gene lost 7 bases, with 11 bases spanning the gap. CDR3 in DNA: TGTGCCAGCAGTCTGAACGGGGGCGGGGAGCTGTTTTTT. It specifies CASSLNGGGELFF.

The chain employs TRBV6-1 and TRBJ1-6; weak D call: TRBD1 (5 bases). The CDR3 totals 15 residues. Germline V gives CDR1 MNHNS, CDR2 SASEGT. Trimming took 3 bases from V and 6 from J, leaving 12 bases between them. The CDR3 is CASSELQGGNSPLHF. Written as DNA, the CDR3 is TGTGCCAGCAGTGAGCTTCAGGGTGGTAATTCACCCCTCCACTTT.

The chain employs TRBV6-1 and TRBJ1-2; D is unresolved. Germline CDR1 and CDR2: MNHNS and SASEGT. Deletions cut 0 bases from V and 8 bases from J, with 10 bases between. This CDR3 comprises 13 residues. The CDR3 DNA follows: TGTGCCAGCAGTGAAGCTCGGTTAGGCGGCTACACCTTC. This encodes CASSEARLGGYTF.

In DNA form, the CDR3 reads TGCGCCAGCAGTGAAACCTTCAATCAGCCCCAGCATTTT. The encoded protein is CASSETFNQPQHF. The rearrangement links TRBV10-2 to TRBJ1-5, with no clear D. Germline loops: CDR1 WSHSY, CDR2 SAAADI. The CDR3 extends over 13 amino acids. The ends were cut back, 3 bases at V and 3 bases at J, with 6 bases in the middle.

The chain recombines TRBV10-1 with TRBJ2-3, with D possibly matching TRBD2 (7 bases). Germline assignment: CDR1 WNHNN and CDR2 SYGVQD (reference sequence). The CDR3 covers 17 residues. The V end lost 4 bases, the J end lost 5 bases, and 22 bases lay between the germline ends. The CDR3, as DNA: TGCGCCAGCAGTGTTAAGGGGGGCGGGAGAGTAAGAGATACGCAGTATTTT. This codes for CASSVKGGGRVRDTQYF.

The chain links TRBV4-1 to TRBJ1-2; a possible D gene is TRBD1 (5 bases). The CDR3 extends over 14 amino acids. V lost 5 bases and J 3 bases, leaving 13 bases between the germline ends. CDR1 is MGHRA and CDR2 is YSYEKL in the germline V gene. The CDR3 loop reads CASSKGARDYGYTF. DNA for the CDR3: TGCGCCAGCAGCAAAGGGGCGAGGGACTATGGCTACACCTTC.

The chain combines TRBV9 with TRBJ1-5; no clear D. V was cut by 4 bases and J by 1 base, with 9 bases left in between. The CDR3 loop spans 14 amino acids. Germline V gene sequence: CDR1 SGDLS, CDR2 YYNGEE. As DNA, the CDR3 is TGTGCCAGCAGCCCGGGTCGGAGCAATCAGCCCCAGCATTTT. Amino acid sequence: CASSPGRSNQPQHF.

This clone came up once. The chain joins TRBV21-1 to TRBJ1-1; the tabulated D call, TRBD1, remains unverified against the DNA. TRBV21-1 is given as a pseudogene. The CDR3 contains 16 residues. For the CDR3, the DNA is TGTGCCAGCAGTAAAACACAGGGCCTCCTTTCCCCTGACGCTTTCTTT. It codes for CASSKTQGLLSPDAFF.

A few counts support this clone. This chain's CDR3 is CASSQDSSGANVLTF. CDR3 DNA: TGTGCCAGCAGCCAAGACAGCTCTGGGGCCAACGTCCTGACTTTC. The rearrangement uses TRBV3-1 (or the pseudogene TRBV3-2) and TRBJ2-6; unclear D gene. The CDR3 has 15 residues. The V end lost 0 bases, the J end lost 0 bases, and 3 bases lay between the germline ends. CDR1 LGHDT and CDR2 YNNKEL come from the germline V gene (reference sequence).

The genes are TRBV7-2 and TRBJ1-2, with 8 positions matching TRBD1. The J segment lost 7 bases and the V segment lost 5 bases, leaving 9 bases of the junction unmatched. The germline V gene encodes CDR1 SGHTA and CDR2 FQGNSA. CDR3 length: 14 residues. CDR3 residues: CASSPRGQGGGYTF. CDR3 DNA sequence: TGTGCCAGCAGCCCTCGAGGACAGGGAGGTGGCTACACCTTC.

The CDR3 protein is CASSQAQGRANEKLFF. In DNA, the CDR3 is TGCGCCAGCAGCCAAGCACAGGGGAGGGCTAATGAAAAACTGTTTTTT. J is TRBJ1-4 and V is TRBV4-1; 7 nucleotides match TRBD1. CDR1 is MGHRA, CDR2 YSYEKL, per germline. V shed 1 base, J shed 3 bases, and the junction held 5 bases outside the gene matches. The CDR3 covers 16 residues.

The chain employs TRBV4-3 and TRBJ1-5; a possible D gene is TRBD1 (5 bases). Trimming cost V 3 bases and J 4 bases, with 7 bases left between them. Per germline, CDR1 LGHNA and CDR2 YSLEER. This CDR3 has 13 residues. The CDR3 region has the DNA TGCGCCAGCAGCCAGGGGCTTAATCAGCCCCAGCATTTT. Translating gives CASSQGLNQPQHF.

This clone was seen just once. V and J are TRBV15 and TRBJ2-3; maybe TRBD1 (6 bases). The CDR3 is 16 residues long. Trimming pared 3 bases from V and 5 bases from J, leaving 18 bases between. Germline CDR1 is LNHNV and CDR2 is YYDKDF (reference sequence). The CDR3 is CATSSGDTRRVDTQYF. CDR3 DNA sequence: TGTGCCACCAGCAGCGGGGACACCCGACGGGTAGATACGCAGTATTTT. The full variable domain, with the rest looked up from reference TRBV15 and TRBJ2-3, is DAMVIQNPRYQVTQFGKPVTLSCSQTLNHNVMYWYQQKSSQAPKLLFHYYDKDFNNEADTPDNFQSRRPNTSFCFLDIRSPGLGDTAMYLCATSSGDTRRVDTQYFGPGTRLTVL.

This clone was observed a handful of times. The genes are TRBV7-2 and TRBJ1-5; weak D call: TRBD1 (5 bases). The CDR3 runs to 16 residues. V lost 4 bases and J 9 bases, leaving 22 bases between the germline ends. The germline gives CDR1 SGHTA, CDR2 FQGNSA. This CDR3 is CASSSMTGSSGRPQHF. For the CDR3, the DNA is TGTGCCAGCAGCTCCATGACGGGATCCTCGGGGCGGCCCCAGCATTTT.

The genes are TRBV7-9 and TRBJ1-6; D gene ambiguous. Per germline, CDR1 SEHNR and CDR2 FQNEAQ (reference sequence). Trimming removed 0 bases at V and 9 bases at J, with 3 bases between. This CDR3 comprises 12 residues. CDR3 coding DNA: TGTGCCAGCAGCTTAGCGGGTTCACCCCTCCACTTT. It translates to CASSLAGSPLHF. Drawing the rest from reference TRBV7-9 and TRBJ1-6, the complete variable domain is DTGVSQNPRHKITKRGQNVTFRCDPISEHNRLYWYRQTLGQGPEFLTYFQNEAQLEKSRLLSDRFSAERPKGSFSTLEIQRTEQGDSAMYLCASSLAGSPLHFGNGTRLTVT.

The chain employs TRBV28 and TRBJ2-7, with D perhaps matching TRBD1 or TRBD2 (6 bases each). Germline CDR1 and CDR2: MDHEN and SYDVKM. V shed 3 bases and J shed 3 bases, with 21 bases lying between them. The CDR3 has 17 residues. This CDR3 reads CASSLGGARNGLYEQYF. The CDR3 bases are TGTGCCAGCAGTTTGGGGGGCGCGCGAAACGGCCTCTACGAGCAGTACTTC.

This clone was recorded once. The rearrangement links TRBV27 to TRBJ1-1, with unresolved D. Germline assignment: CDR1 MNHEY and CDR2 SMNVEV (reference sequence). This CDR3 is 15 amino acids long. V was shortened by 2 bases and J by 6 bases, with 16 bases between the two germline ends. The CDR3 DNA reads TGTGCCAGCAGTTTAACGGTCAGCCTAGCCCCTGAAGCTTTCTTT. Residues: CASSLTVSLAPEAFF.

This clone has only one observation. The CDR3 sequence: CASSRTGGSGYTF. The DNA for the CDR3 is TGTGCCAGCAGTCGGACAGGGGGTTCGGGCTACACCTTC. This sequence joins TRBV7-9 and TRBJ1-2, with 10 bases lining up with TRBD1. The CDR3 is 13 amino acids. The V gene's germline CDR1 is SEHNR and CDR2 FQNEAQ (reference sequence). V was pared by 6 bases and J by 8 bases, with 6 bases of the junction left unmatched. Filled out from reference TRBV7-9 and TRBJ1-2, the complete variable domain reads DTGVSQNPRHKITKRGQNVTFRCDPISEHNRLYWYRQTLGQGPEFLTYFQNEAQLEKSRLLSDRFSAERPKGSFSTLEIQRTEQGDSAMYLCASSRTGGSGYTFGSGTRLTVV.

V is TRBV29-1 and J is TRBJ2-7; D ambiguous. Trimming took off 0 bases at V and 3 bases at J, with 15 bases between the two ends. In germline, CDR1 is SQVTM, CDR2 ANQGSEA. The CDR3 extends over 15 amino acids. The CDR3 loop is CSVEDMIHGFYEQYF. In DNA form, the CDR3 reads TGCAGCGTTGAAGATATGATTCATGGGTTCTACGAGCAGTACTTC.

This clone is a singleton in its sample. This chain connects TRBV2 to TRBJ1-1; 7 bases agree with TRBD1. The trim removed 2 bases at V and 5 bases at J, leaving 5 bases unmatched. Germline lookup yields CDR1 SNHLY and CDR2 FYNNEI. The CDR3 is 14 amino acids. The CDR3 DNA is TGTGCCAGCAGTGAACAGGGGGGCCAAACTGAAGCTTTCTTT. It encodes CASSEQGGQTEAFF.

V usage is TRBV3-1 (or the pseudogene TRBV3-2) and J usage is TRBJ1-6; D ambiguous. This CDR3 is 21 amino acids long. V lost 2 bases and J 7 bases, leaving 30 bases between the germline ends. The germline V gene encodes CDR1 LGHDT and CDR2 YNNKEL (reference sequence). CDR3 residues: CASSQQFQTSYSVVLNSPLHF. CDR3 coding DNA: TGTGCCAGCAGCCAACAATTTCAGACTTCCTATTCGGTTGTGTTAAATTCACCCCTCCACTTT.

For the CDR3, the DNA is TGTGCCAGCAGGACAGGGTCCCACGAGCAGTACTTC. Amino acids: CASRTGSHEQYF. V is TRBV27 and J is TRBJ2-7; TRBD1 aligns across 7 bases. The germline V gene has CDR1 MNHEY and CDR2 SMNVEV (reference sequence). The V gene end was trimmed by 6 bases and the J gene end by 5 bases; junction bases not matched to a gene: 4. This CDR3 has 12 amino acids.

The CDR3 region is CASSLAGQADHEQYF. CDR3 nucleotide sequence: TGTGCCAGCAGTTTAGCCGGACAGGCCGACCACGAGCAGTACTTC. The rearrangement links TRBV28 to TRBJ2-7, with 7 bases identical to TRBD1. The germline V gene encodes CDR1 MDHEN and CDR2 SYDVKM. Trimming removed 2 bases from V and 5 bases from J; junction bases left unmatched: 9. The length of the CDR3 is 15 residues.